This TCR beta chain was identified during a study of blood T cell repertoires in COVID-19. Across the whole study: Acute and convalescent COVID-19 samples came from the United States, Italy and Spain. PBMCs, B-cell-depleted T cells, or T cells provided the cDNA or gDNA that made up the material.

The CDR3 contains 14 residues. V gave up 8 bases and J gave up 3 bases, with 13 bases separating them. CDR1 PRHDT and CDR2 FYEKMQ come from the germline V gene (reference sequence). Some clones are missing from TCRdb's copy, which holds only in-frame ones; the method was immunoSEQ multiplex PCR. Of over 150,000 clones in the sample, over 70% were seen once. The TCR comes from a woman of 80 years or more with active or convalescent COVID-19. The chain carries TRBV13 and TRBJ2-2, with D unclear. The sequenced sample consisted of peripheral blood. DNA of the CDR3: TGTGCCAGCTCCCCGGGTCTCTACACCGGGGAGCTGTTTTTT. Its translation is CASSPGLYTGELFF.